The rows below give T cell receptor beta chains drawn from one sample of a study of graft-versus-host responses after intestinal transplantation. Some clones are missing from TCRdb's copy, which holds only in-frame ones; the method was immunoSEQ multiplex PCR. The table lists roughly 89,000 clones, about nine tenths of them singletons. Their recognized antigens are unknown. The specimen was unstimulated CD4+ T cells sorted from spleen or lymph node cells, collected before intestinal transplant. The receptors derive from a human donor who received an intestinal transplant. CDR3s include the opening cysteine and the closing phenylalanine or tryptophan. D genes are given only for firm matches.

>.|TRBJ2-3|TRBV7-2
TGTGCCAGCAGCTTTCAGCGTTCTAGCACAGATACGCAGTATTTT
CASSFQRSSTDTQYF
>TRBD2|TRBJ2-7|TRBV19
TGTGCCAGTAGTATGGGAGGGCGGAGTACCTACGAGCAGTACTTC
CASSMGGRSTYEQYF
>TRBD1|TRBJ1-1|TRBV6-6
TGTGCCAGCAGCCTCGGACAGGGGAACACTGAAGCTTTCTTT
CASSLGQGNTEAFF
>TRBD1|TRBJ1-5|TRBV7-2
TGTGCCAGCAGCTTAGTGGGGGTCCTGGACAGGGATCAGCCCCAGCATTTT
CASSLVGVLDRDQPQHF
>.|TRBJ1-1|TRBV5-6
TGTGCCAGCAGCTGGCCGGGATCGAACACTGAAGCTTTCTTT
CASSWPGSNTEAFF
>.|TRBJ1-5|TRBV15
TGTGCCACCAGCAGAGGAGGTCAGCCCCAGCATTTT
CATSRGGQPQHF
>TRBD1|TRBJ2-2|TRBV5-1
TGCGCCAGCAGCTTCAGGGGGCAGTGGAACACCGGGGAGCTGTTTTTT
CASSFRGQWNTGELFF
>.|TRBJ1-5|TRBV2
TGTGCCAGCAGTGGAGCACTCAATCAGCCCCAGCATTTT
CASSGALNQPQHF
>.|TRBJ1-5|TRBV19
TGTGCCAGTAGCCAATGGGGGGGTAGCAATCAGCCCCAGCATTTT
CASSQWGGSNQPQHF
>TRBD2|TRBJ2-2|TRBV4-3
TGCGCCAGCAGCCCCGCCCTAGCGGGGGGGCTCGGCGGGGAGCTGTTTTTT
CASSPALAGGLGGELFF
>.|TRBJ1-2|TRBV6-5
TGTGCCAGCAGTTACCAGATAGGGGGTAACTATGGCTACACCTTC
CASSYQIGGNYGYTF
>.|TRBJ2-5|TRBV6-6
TGTGCCAGCAGTCTAACTCGGGAGACCCAGTACTTC
CASSLTRETQYF